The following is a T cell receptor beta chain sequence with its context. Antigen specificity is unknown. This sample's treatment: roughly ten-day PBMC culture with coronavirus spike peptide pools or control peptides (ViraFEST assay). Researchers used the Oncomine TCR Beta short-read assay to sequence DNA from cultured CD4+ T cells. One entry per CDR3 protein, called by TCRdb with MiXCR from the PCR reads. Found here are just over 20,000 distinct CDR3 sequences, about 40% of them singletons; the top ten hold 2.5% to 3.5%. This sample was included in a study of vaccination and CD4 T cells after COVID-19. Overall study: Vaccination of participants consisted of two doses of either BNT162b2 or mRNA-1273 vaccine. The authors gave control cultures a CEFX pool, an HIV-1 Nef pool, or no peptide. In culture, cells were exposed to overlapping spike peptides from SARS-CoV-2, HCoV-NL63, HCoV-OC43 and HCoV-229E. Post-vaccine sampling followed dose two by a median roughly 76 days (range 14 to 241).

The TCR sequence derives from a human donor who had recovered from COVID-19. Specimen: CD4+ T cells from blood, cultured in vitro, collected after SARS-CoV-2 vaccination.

For the CDR3, the DNA is TGCAGTGCTTATCCGGGACAGGGGAGCCGCGAGCAGTACTTC. This sequence encodes CSAYPGQGSREQYF. The chain is built from TRBV20-1 and TRBJ2-7, with 10 bases identical to TRBD1. The V gene end was trimmed by 5 bases and the J gene end by 6 bases; junction bases not matched to a gene: 10. The CDR3 is 14 residues long. Germline assignment: CDR1 DFQATT and CDR2 SNEGSKA (reference sequence).